This is a list of T cell receptor beta chains from one sample in a study of shared clonotypes between healthy human individuals. TCRdb's copy holds only in-frame clones and misses some; the assay was immunoSEQ multiplex PCR. Found here are 2 million or so clones, 85% to 95% of them singletons; the top ten hold about 0.13%. Sequencing was carried out using naive CD4+ T cells sorted from blood. The source of these receptors is a man aged 18 to 30 in good health. Each CDR3 is given with its conserved first and last residue. The order of the fields is CDR3 length, D gene, clone size, V gene, J gene, CDR3 DNA, CDR3 protein. The D gene is left open where the match is weak. Clone size appears in some rows only: once, few, many, or a class for an expanded clone.

13,TRBD2,NA,TRBV10-1,TRBJ2-3,TGCGCCAGCAGGCGGGAGGGTTCGGATACGCAGTATTTT,CASRREGSDTQYF
16,NA,NA,TRBV30,TRBJ1-4,TGTGCCTGGAGTGTTCGTGGGGTGTGGACTAATGAAAAACTGTTTTTT,CAWSVRGVWTNEKLFF
16,NA,NA,TRBV28,TRBJ1-3,TGTGCCAGCAGTTTATCCCAGGGTATAACTGGAAACACCATATATTTT,CASSLSQGITGNTIYF
14,TRBD1,NA,TRBV30,TRBJ2-2,TGTGCCTGGACCGGGACAGGGGTGACCGGGGAGCTGTTTTTT,CAWTGTGVTGELFF
14,NA,NA,TRBV7-8,TRBJ1-2,TGTGCCAGCAGCCCACGGACAGACTCCTATGGCTACACCTTC,CASSPRTDSYGYTF
15,NA,NA,TRBV18,TRBJ1-1,TGTGCCAGCTCACCACCGAGTCGAGCGAACACTGAAGCTTTCTTT,CASSPPSRANTEAFF
11,NA,NA,TRBV11-2,TRBJ1-2,TGTGCCAGCAGCCCCGCGCATGGCTACACCTTC,CASSPAHGYTF
16,NA,once,TRBV6-1,TRBJ1-6,TGTGCCAGCAGTGAAGCGCGGCCTGGGGGATCGTCACCCCTCCACTTT,CASSEARPGGSSPLHF
13,NA,NA,TRBV18,TRBJ1-5,TGTGCCAGCTCACCAGGGGGCGGGCAGCCCCAGCATTTT,CASSPGGGQPQHF
14,TRBD2,once,TRBV6-6,TRBJ2-5,TGTGCCAGCAGTTATGCGGGGGGCAGTGAGACCCAGTACTTC,CASSYAGGSETQYF
14,NA,once,TRBV6-5,TRBJ2-1,TGTGCCAGCAGTAGGGGACAACCGAACAATGAGCAGTTCTTC,CASSRGQPNNEQFF
19,TRBD2,NA,TRBV5-1,TRBJ2-1,TGCGCCAGCAGCTTGGAGGCCAGGGGAGGGCTAGCGGGGCGTAATGAGCAGTTCTTC,CASSLEARGGLAGRNEQFF
16,NA,NA,TRBV29-1,TRBJ1-2,TGCAGCGTCGACAGCTCTAACAGTGCCTACCATCGGGGCTACACCTTC,CSVDSSNSAYHRGYTF
16,NA,NA,TRBV11-2,TRBJ1-3,TGTGCCAGCAGCTTAGAACAGCGTATCTCTGGAAACACCATATATTTT,CASSLEQRISGNTIYF
15,NA,NA,TRBV7-2,TRBJ1-2,TGTGCCAGCAGCTTAACCCGACAGGAGCTCTATGGCTACACCTTC,CASSLTRQELYGYTF
15,TRBD1,NA,TRBV6-5,TRBJ1-6,TGTGCCAGCAGTTGGGGGGACAGGACTAATTCACCCCTCCACTTT,CASSWGDRTNSPLHF
11,NA,once,TRBV28,TRBJ2-1,TGTGCCAGCAGTTTAGGACAGTTACAGTTCTTC,CASSLGQLQFF
13,NA,NA,TRBV15,TRBJ2-1,TGTGCCACCAGCACTCAGGGATACAATGAGCAGTTCTTC,CATSTQGYNEQFF
16,TRBD2,NA,TRBV5-1,TRBJ2-3,TGCGCCAGCAGCTTAGCGGGAGGGCCTGGCACAGATACGCAGTATTTT,CASSLAGGPGTDTQYF
13,TRBD1,NA,TRBV30,TRBJ2-7,TGTGCCGGGACAGTTCTGACCTCCTACGAGCAGTACTTC,CAGTVLTSYEQYF
15,TRBD1,NA,TRBV5-5,TRBJ1-1,TGTGCCAGCAGCACGGGGACAGGTCGGAACACTGAAGCTTTCTTT,CASSTGTGRNTEAFF
14,TRBD1,NA,TRBV5-1,TRBJ2-7,TGCGCCAGCAAATTGGGACAGGAGACCTACGAGCAGTACTTC,CASKLGQETYEQYF
13,NA,NA,TRBV5-1,TRBJ1-6,TGCGCCAGCAGCAAAGGTGGTCCTTCACCCCTCCACTTT,CASSKGGPSPLHF
15,TRBD1,NA,TRBV6-5,TRBJ1-3,TGTGCCAGCACCCCCCTGGGGACAGCATCGAACACCATATATTTT,CASTPLGTASNTIYF
15,TRBD1,NA,TRBV5-4,TRBJ1-2,TGTGCCAGCAGCCCGGGACAGGGAGGGGGTTATGGCTACACCTTC,CASSPGQGGGYGYTF
13,NA,NA,TRBV2,TRBJ1-5,TGTGCCAGCAAGGGGGAGGGTAATCAGCCCCAGCATTTT,CASKGEGNQPQHF
17,NA,NA,TRBV4-1,TRBJ1-6,TGCGCCAGCAGCCAAGATACAGGGAGCTCCTATAATTCACCCCTCCACTTT,CASSQDTGSSYNSPLHF